This TCR beta chain stems from a study of blood T cells in healthy people across ages. Points from the study as a whole: More naive CD4+ cells and higher diversity were found in long-lived than in aged donors.

Notes on this clonotype: Its antigen remains unknown.

The CDR3 is made up of 15 amino acids. Germline values: CDR1 DFQATT, CDR2 SNEGSKA (reference sequence). Losses at the gene ends were 5 bases for V and 6 bases for J; bases not matched to a gene: 11. A second 7 to 11 cycle PCR used barcoded and J-beta primers. TCRdb reanalysed the 5' RACE reads using MiXCR and keeps one entry per CDR3 protein. The sample shows approximately 800,000 distinct CDR3 sequences, around 50% of them seen only once. The receptor was isolated from an elderly man in good health. Sequenced input: blood. The J gene is TRBJ2-5, the V gene TRBV20-1; 11 bases map to TRBD1. CDR3 sequence: CSAGTGGPSAQTQYF. DNA of the CDR3: TGCAGTGCTGGGACAGGGGGACCATCGGCGCAGACCCAGTACTTC.